These 25 T cell receptor beta chains were all obtained from the same sample, sequenced in a study of beta chain features in type 1 diabetes. All of the isolated RNA was reverse transcribed, so expressed TCRB transcripts were sequenced. TCRdb's table, derived via immunoSEQ multiplex PCR, lists solely in-frame clones and lacks some. The sample lists around 190,000 clones; more than 10% were seen once. Material for sequencing was central memory CD4+ T cells from blood. The source of these receptors is a woman aged 18-29 years in good health.

This clone was seen many times. This chain links TRBV28 with TRBJ1-2; unclear D gene. The CDR3 is 14 residues long. Trimming stripped 2 bases from V and 8 bases from J, with 15 bases between. Germline V CDR1 and CDR2: MDHEN, SYDVKM. This CDR3 is CASSLQNPSGGYTF. CDR3 bases: TGTGCCAGCAGTTTACAGAACCCCTCGGGAGGCTACACCTTC.

The rearrangement links TRBV7-9 to TRBJ2-1, with 10 bases matching TRBD1. V was clipped by 1 base and J by 7 bases; unmatched bases: 7. Germline V lookup: CDR1 SEHNR, CDR2 FQNEAQ (reference sequence). The CDR3 consists of 16 residues. In DNA, the CDR3 is TGTGCCAGCAGCTTAGGGACAGGGGGTTTTGGGAATGAGCAGTTCTTC. It yields the protein CASSLGTGGFGNEQFF.

This clone was picked up one time. The CDR3 DNA reads as TGTGCCAGTAGTACGACAACAGCAGTTAGCTCCTACGAGCAGTACTTC. Protein sequence: CASSTTTAVSSYEQYF. The chain combines TRBV19 with TRBJ2-7; D ambiguous. V lost 4 bases and J lost 0, with 16 bases in between. This CDR3 comprises 16 residues. Germline loops: CDR1 LNHDA, CDR2 SQIVND (reference sequence).

This clone appeared many times. The V gene is TRBV11-2, the J gene TRBJ2-2, with D perhaps TRBD2 (5 bases). This CDR3 is 14 amino acids long. Looked up from germline, CDR1 is SGHAT and CDR2 is FQNNGV. Between the trimmed V and J ends, which lost 6 bases and 7 bases, there was a span of 15 bases. CDR3 sequence (DNA): TGTGCCAGCAGATTGAGGACTGAGGGCGGGGAGCTGTTTTTT. It specifies CASRLRTEGGELFF.

The sample holds a few counts of this clone. The chain uses TRBV25-1 and TRBJ1-1; possibly TRBD1 for D (6 bases). Trimming cost V 11 bases and J 0 bases, with 13 bases left between them. Germline V gives CDR1 MGHDK, CDR2 SYGVNS. CDR3 length equals 13 residues. CDR3 coding DNA: TGTGCCTCCCAGGGGTCTGTGAACACTGAAGCTTTCTTT. Translating gives CASQGSVNTEAFF. The full variable domain, its missing parts supplied by reference TRBV25-1 and TRBJ1-1, is EADIYQTPRYLVIGTGKKITLECSQTMGHDKMYWYQQDPGMELHLIHYSYGVNSTEKGDLSSESTVSRIRTEHFPLTLESARPSHTSQYLCASQGSVNTEAFFGQGTRLTVV.

This clone was detected only a few times. The chain couples TRBV5-1 to TRBJ2-3, with a possible D match to TRBD1 (6 bases). The germline gives CDR1 SGHRS, CDR2 YFSETQ. V dropped 3 bases and J dropped 5 bases, with 22 bases sitting between them. This CDR3 has 17 residues. The CDR3 nucleotides are TGCGCCAGCAGCTCAACAGGGAATCTTCCGGCGGGAGATACGCAGTATTTT. Translation: CASSSTGNLPAGDTQYF.

The genes are TRBV29-1 and TRBJ2-5; a weak D match, TRBD2 (5 bases). The end of the DNA fits TRBJ2-7 better, so the J call may be wrong. The CDR3 is 12 residues long. Germline CDR1 reads SQVTM; CDR2 reads ANQGSEA. The CDR3 loop reads CSGWTPTYEQYF. The DNA for the CDR3 is TGCAGCGGGTGGACTCCAACCTACGAGCAGTACTTC.

The V and J genes are TRBV18 and TRBJ1-2; the D is unclear. The germline gives CDR1 KGHSH, CDR2 LQKENI. The V and J ends lost 3 bases and 3 bases respectively, with 8 bases between them. This CDR3 has 13 amino acids. In DNA, the CDR3 is TGTGCCAGCTCACCCGACAAGGACTATGGCTACACCTTC. This translates into CASSPDKDYGYTF.

This clone was seen a handful of times. The rearrangement links TRBV7-9 to TRBJ1-4; 7 positions match TRBD1. V trimming: 5 bases; J trimming: 5 bases; junction bases outside the gene matches: 5. Looked up from germline, CDR1 is SEHNR and CDR2 is FQNEAQ (reference sequence). This CDR3 comprises 14 residues. CDR3 nucleotide sequence: TGTGCCAGCAGCCCCGGGACAGAAAATGAAAAACTGTTTTTT. Protein product: CASSPGTENEKLFF.

The gene calls are TRBV18 and TRBJ2-1; D not certain. Trimming left V 0 bases short and J 8 bases short, with 11 bases between. From germline, CDR1 is KGHSH and CDR2 LQKENI. The CDR3 consists of 14 residues. The CDR3 sequence is CASSPPARTDEQFF. CDR3 nucleotide sequence: TGTGCCAGCTCACCACCGGCAAGAACCGATGAGCAGTTCTTC.

The chain uses TRBV11-3 and TRBJ2-5; a possible D gene is TRBD2 (6 bases). V dropped 0 bases and J dropped 0 bases, with 11 bases sitting between them. In germline, CDR1 is SGHNT, CDR2 YENEEA. CDR3 length: 16 amino acids. DNA of the CDR3: TGTGCCAGCAGCTTAGATGGGGACTGGTACCAAGAGACCCAGTACTTC. Protein sequence: CASSLDGDWYQETQYF.

This clone was seen only a few times. CDR3 protein: CASRTHNYEQYF. CDR3 bases: TGTGCCAGCAGAACCCACAACTACGAGCAGTACTTC. J is TRBJ2-7 and V is TRBV6-5, with D unclear. The CDR3 runs 12 residues. V lost 6 bases and J lost 3, with 9 bases in between. Germline CDR1 MNHEY, CDR2 SVGAGI.

This clone was found a few times. This chain joins TRBV15 and TRBJ2-5, with 7 bases lining up with TRBD2. The junction had 6 bases not matched to a gene; V was cut back by 0 bases and J by 5 bases. The V gene's germline CDR1 is LNHNV and CDR2 YYDKDF (reference sequence). This CDR3 is built from 15 residues. In DNA form, the CDR3 reads TGTGCCACCAGCAGAGACAGCGGGAAACGCGAGACCCAGTACTTC. Encoded protein: CATSRDSGKRETQYF.

The J gene is TRBJ1-1, the V gene TRBV30; no reliable D call. The CDR3 runs to 12 residues. Germline V gives CDR1 GTSNPN, CDR2 SVGIG (reference sequence). Between the trimmed V and J ends, which lost 3 bases and 7 bases, there was a span of 12 bases. The DNA of the CDR3 is TGTGCCTGGAGCCCTCGCGGGAGTGAAGCTTTCTTT. Translating it yields CAWSPRGSEAFF. The variable domain in full, with the rest retrieved from reference TRBV30 and TRBJ1-1, is SQTIHQWPATLVQPVGSPLSLECTVEGTSNPNLYWYRQAAGRGLQLLFYSVGIGQISSEVPQNLSASRPQDRQFILSSKKLLLSDSGFYLCAWSPRGSEAFFGQGTRLTVV.

The chain carries TRBV7-2 and TRBJ1-2; TRBD1 might be the D (6 bases). The CDR3 has 16 amino acids. The germline gives CDR1 SGHTA, CDR2 FQGNSA. Trimming pared 1 base from V and 2 bases from J, leaving 14 bases between. The CDR3 sequence is CASSLERDMVNYGYTF. The CDR3 nucleotides are TGTGCCAGCAGCTTAGAGCGGGACATGGTGAACTATGGCTACACCTTC.

The CDR3 DNA reads as TGCGCCAGCAGCTCGACTAGCGTGGGGAGAAACATTCAGTACTTC. It is translated as CASSSTSVGRNIQYF. V usage is TRBV5-1 and J usage is TRBJ2-4, with 8 bases lining up with TRBD2. The germline gives CDR1 SGHRS, CDR2 YFSETQ. The CDR3 covers 15 residues. V lost 3 bases and J lost 6; bases outside the gene matches: 8.

This clone was counted between two and nine times. As DNA, the CDR3 is TGTGCCAGCAGTACACCCCCAACTAATGAAAAACTGTTTTTT. Amino acid sequence: CASSTPPTNEKLFF. This rearrangement joins TRBV28 to TRBJ1-4; D is undetermined. Trimming removed 5 bases from V and 0 bases from J, with 7 bases in between. Germline lookup yields CDR1 MDHEN and CDR2 SYDVKM. The CDR3 is 14 residues long.

The chain joins TRBV19 to TRBJ1-2, with 10 bases lining up with TRBD1. The V segment lost 4 bases and the J segment 2 bases; nucleotides outside the gene matches: 4. This CDR3 comprises 15 residues. CDR1 is LNHDA and CDR2 is SQIVND in the germline V gene (reference sequence). The CDR3 is CASSTPGQGNYGYTF. CDR3 in DNA: TGTGCCAGTAGTACCCCGGGACAGGGGAACTATGGCTACACCTTC.

Only a few counts were recorded for this clone. This sequence joins TRBV18 and TRBJ2-1; D not certain. CDR3 size: 14 residues. The V gene lost 3 bases and the J gene lost 8 bases, with 14 bases spanning the gap. The V gene's germline CDR1 is KGHSH and CDR2 LQKENI. CDR3 in amino acids: CASSPGSRRYEQFF. In DNA form, the CDR3 reads TGTGCCAGCTCACCGGGCAGTAGACGCTATGAGCAGTTCTTC.

This chain uses TRBV7-9 with TRBJ1-1; 7 positions match TRBD1. The V gene's germline CDR1 is SEHNR and CDR2 FQNEAQ (reference sequence). The CDR3 extends over 14 amino acids. J was trimmed by 0 bases and V by 5 bases; bases with no gene match: 3. CDR3 nucleotides: TGTGCCAGCAGCCGACAGGGTATGAACACTGAAGCTTTCTTT. Translated, it gives CASSRQGMNTEAFF. The complete variable domain, with remaining parts taken from reference TRBV7-9 and TRBJ1-1, reads DTGVSQNPRHKITKRGQNVTFRCDPISEHNRLYWYRQTLGQGPEFLTYFQNEAQLEKSRLLSDRFSAERPKGSFSTLEIQRTEQGDSAMYLCASSRQGMNTEAFFGQGTRLTVV.

This clone was observed a handful of times. The junction departs from the called germline gene at one end, perhaps through a read error. This chain links TRBV2 with TRBJ2-7; 9 bases line up with TRBD2. The CDR3 spans 16 residues. Germline V gives CDR1 SNHLY, CDR2 FYNNEI. The CDR3 sequence is CASSEELAGRLYEQYF. The CDR3 DNA follows: TGTGCCAGCAGCGAAGAGCTAGCGGGACGTCTCTACGAGCAGTACTTC. The variable domain in full, completed from reference TRBV2 and TRBJ2-7, reads EPEVTQTPSHQVTQMGQEVILRCVPISNHLYFYWYRQILGQKVEFLVSFYNNEISEKSEIFDDQFSVERPDGSNFTLKIRSTKLEDSAMYFCASSEELAGRLYEQYFGPGTRLTVT.

This clone was counted only a few times. The chain is built from TRBV9 and TRBJ1-1; D ambiguous. The CDR3 is 16 residues long. Trimming shortened V by 0 bases and J by 2 bases, and 14 bases separated the two germline ends. Per the germline V gene, CDR1 is SGDLS and CDR2 is YYNGEE. As DNA, the CDR3 is TGTGCCAGCAGCGTAGCTGCGAACAGCCTAAACACTGAAGCTTTCTTT. Its protein is CASSVAANSLNTEAFF.

This chain connects TRBV7-9 to TRBJ1-4; 11 positions match TRBD1. CDR3 length equals 15 residues. The ends lost 5 bases at V and 8 bases at J; junction bases unmatched: 7. The germline V gene has CDR1 SEHNR and CDR2 FQNEAQ (reference sequence). CDR3 sequence: CASSPGQGVDEKLFF. CDR3 in DNA: TGTGCCAGCAGCCCGGGACAGGGGGTTGACGAAAAACTGTTTTTT.

This clone was detected a few times. This rearrangement joins TRBV14 to TRBJ2-7, with TRBD2 as a possible D gene (6 bases). Germline CDR1 SGHDN, CDR2 FVKESK. This CDR3 contains 15 residues. The germline V and J ends were trimmed by 2 bases and 6 bases, with 17 bases remaining between them. CDR3 sequence: CASSQHLQTGGEQYF. The CDR3 DNA is TGTGCCAGCAGCCAACACTTACAGACCGGGGGCGAGCAGTACTTC.

This clone was recorded many times. V usage is TRBV7-3 and J usage is TRBJ2-1; 13 positions agree with TRBD2. This CDR3 has 17 residues. CDR1 and CDR2 from the germline V gene are SGHTA and FQGTGA. The V and J ends lost 4 bases and 5 bases, in that order; junction bases with no gene match: 8. CDR3 in amino acids: CASSSRPGLAGHNEQFF. The CDR3 bases are TGTGCCAGCAGCTCTCGGCCGGGACTAGCGGGACACAATGAGCAGTTCTTC.